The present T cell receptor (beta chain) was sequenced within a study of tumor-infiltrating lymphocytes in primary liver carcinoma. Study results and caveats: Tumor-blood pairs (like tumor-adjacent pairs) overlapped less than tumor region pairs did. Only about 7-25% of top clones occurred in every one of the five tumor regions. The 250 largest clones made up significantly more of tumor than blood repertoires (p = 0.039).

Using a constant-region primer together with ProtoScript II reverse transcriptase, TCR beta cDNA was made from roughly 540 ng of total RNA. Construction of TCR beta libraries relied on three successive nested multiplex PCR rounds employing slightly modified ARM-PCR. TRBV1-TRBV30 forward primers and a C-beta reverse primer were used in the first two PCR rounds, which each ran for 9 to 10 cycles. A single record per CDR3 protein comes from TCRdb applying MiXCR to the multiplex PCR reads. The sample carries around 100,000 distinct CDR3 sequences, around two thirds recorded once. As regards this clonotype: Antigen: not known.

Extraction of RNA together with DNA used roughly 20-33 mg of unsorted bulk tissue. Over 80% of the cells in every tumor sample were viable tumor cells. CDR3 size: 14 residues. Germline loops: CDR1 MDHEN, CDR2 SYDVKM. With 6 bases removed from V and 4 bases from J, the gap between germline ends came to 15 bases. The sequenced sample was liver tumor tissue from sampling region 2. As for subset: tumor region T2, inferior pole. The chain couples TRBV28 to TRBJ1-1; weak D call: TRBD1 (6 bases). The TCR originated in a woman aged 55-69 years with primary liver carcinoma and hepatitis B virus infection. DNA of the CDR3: TGTGCCAGCAGCCTGACAGGATCGGGCACTGAAGCTTTCTTT. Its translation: CASSLTGSGTEAFF.